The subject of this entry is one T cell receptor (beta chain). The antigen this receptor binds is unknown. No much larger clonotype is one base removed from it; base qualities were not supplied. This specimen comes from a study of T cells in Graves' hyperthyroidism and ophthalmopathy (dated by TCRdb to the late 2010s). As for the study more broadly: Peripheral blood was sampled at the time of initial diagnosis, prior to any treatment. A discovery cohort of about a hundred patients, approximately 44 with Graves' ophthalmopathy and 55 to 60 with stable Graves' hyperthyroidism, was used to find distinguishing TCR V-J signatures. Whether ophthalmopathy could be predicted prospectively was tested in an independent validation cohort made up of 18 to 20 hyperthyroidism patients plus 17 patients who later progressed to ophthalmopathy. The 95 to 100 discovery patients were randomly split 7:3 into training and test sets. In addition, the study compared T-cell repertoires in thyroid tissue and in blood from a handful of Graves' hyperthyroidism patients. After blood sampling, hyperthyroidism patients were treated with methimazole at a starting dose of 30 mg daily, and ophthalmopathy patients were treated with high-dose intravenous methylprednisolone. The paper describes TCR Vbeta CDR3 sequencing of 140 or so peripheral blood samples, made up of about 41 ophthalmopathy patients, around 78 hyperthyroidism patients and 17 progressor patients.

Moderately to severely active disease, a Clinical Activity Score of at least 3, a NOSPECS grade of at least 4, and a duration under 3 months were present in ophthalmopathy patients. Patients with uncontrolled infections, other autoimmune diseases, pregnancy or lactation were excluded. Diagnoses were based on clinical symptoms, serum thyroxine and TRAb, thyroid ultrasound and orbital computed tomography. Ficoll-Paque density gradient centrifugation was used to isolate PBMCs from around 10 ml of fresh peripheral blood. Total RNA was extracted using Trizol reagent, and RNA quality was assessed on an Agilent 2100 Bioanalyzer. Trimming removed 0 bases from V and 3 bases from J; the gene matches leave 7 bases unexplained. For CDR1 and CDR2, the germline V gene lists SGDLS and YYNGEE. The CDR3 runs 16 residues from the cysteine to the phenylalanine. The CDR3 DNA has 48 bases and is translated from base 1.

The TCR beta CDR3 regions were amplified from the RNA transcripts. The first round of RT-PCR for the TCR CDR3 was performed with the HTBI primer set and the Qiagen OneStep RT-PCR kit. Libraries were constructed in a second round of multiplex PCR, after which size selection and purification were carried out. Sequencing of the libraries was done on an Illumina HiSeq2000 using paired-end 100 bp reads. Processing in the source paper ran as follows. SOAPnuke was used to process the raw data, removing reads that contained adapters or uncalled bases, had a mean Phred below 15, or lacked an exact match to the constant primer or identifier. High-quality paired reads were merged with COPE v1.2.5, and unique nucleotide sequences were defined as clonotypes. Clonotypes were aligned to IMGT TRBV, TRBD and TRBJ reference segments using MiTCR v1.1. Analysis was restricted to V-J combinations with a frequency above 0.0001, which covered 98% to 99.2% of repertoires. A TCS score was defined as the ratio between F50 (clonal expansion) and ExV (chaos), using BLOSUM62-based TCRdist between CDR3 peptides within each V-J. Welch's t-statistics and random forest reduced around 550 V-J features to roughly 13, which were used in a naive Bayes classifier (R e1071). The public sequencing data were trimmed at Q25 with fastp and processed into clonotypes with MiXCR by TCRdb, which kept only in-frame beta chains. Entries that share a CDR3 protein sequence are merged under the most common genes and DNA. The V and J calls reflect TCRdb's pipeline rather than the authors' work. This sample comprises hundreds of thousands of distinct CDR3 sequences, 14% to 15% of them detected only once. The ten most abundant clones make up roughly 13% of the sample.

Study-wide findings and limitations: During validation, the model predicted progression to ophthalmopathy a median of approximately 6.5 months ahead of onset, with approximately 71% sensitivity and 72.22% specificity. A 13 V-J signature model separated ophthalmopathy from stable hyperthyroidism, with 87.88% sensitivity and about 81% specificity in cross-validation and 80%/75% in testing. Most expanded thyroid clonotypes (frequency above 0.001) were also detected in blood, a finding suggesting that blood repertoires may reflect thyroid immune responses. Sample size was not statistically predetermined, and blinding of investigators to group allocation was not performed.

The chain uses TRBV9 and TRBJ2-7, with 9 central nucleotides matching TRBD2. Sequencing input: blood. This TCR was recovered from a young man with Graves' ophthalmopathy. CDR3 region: CASSVGAGGPIYEQYF. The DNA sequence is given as TGTGCCAGCAGCGTAGGGGCGGGAGGGCCTATCTACGAGCAGTACTTC.